The entry below describes one TCR beta chain. Its specific antigen is unknown. The record has no base qualities; no much larger clone is one base away. Peripheral blood CD8+ and CD4+ T cells from healthy donors, Susac syndrome patients and multiple sclerosis patients were profiled by high-throughput TCR beta sequencing. Healthy donors were included as age- and sex-matched controls. Bulk CD8+ and CD4+ T cells were purified by magnetic negative isolation, whereas CD8+ TEMRA cells were enriched by FACS. Blood was collected in EDTA tubes and processed within 24 hours, with PBMCs isolated through density gradient centrifugation. PBMCs intended for TCR sequencing were cryopreserved in liquid nitrogen and thawed later in a water bath at 37 degrees C. A purity of at least 90% was achieved for sorted or isolated CD4+, CD8+ and CD8+ TEMRA cells. The germline V gene (reference sequence) gives CDR1 as DFQATT and CDR2 as SNEGSKA. Reading from cysteine to phenylalanine, the CDR3 counts 14 amino acids. Only the CDR3 region is kept as DNA, spanning 42 bases read in frame from base 1. Cut back by 1 base and 4 bases, the V and J ends lie 11 bases apart.

RNA was extracted with the RNeasy kit and roughly 0.5 to 1 ug was reverse transcribed using random hexamers. The immunoSEQ multiplex PCR assay, covering 54 Vbeta and 13 Jbeta segments, was used to amplify TCR beta CDR3 regions. PCR amplification bias was corrected using a synthetic template baseline for primer optimization and computational correction. The authors' analysis ran thus. Only productive sequences were kept, with reads annotated to V, D and J genes according to IMGT and analyzed in immunoSEQ Analyzer. Clonality was computed as one minus Shannon entropy normalized by log2 of the number of productive unique sequences. Public and private clones were assessed among the 100 most prevalent clones of each patient and control. A clone was defined as Susac-specific if it was absent from the healthy and MS cohorts, from some 1,100 published viral clones and from other ImmuneACCESS disease sequences. Through fastp at Q25 and MiXCR, TCRdb rebuilt clones from the public reads, retaining in-frame beta chains. Rows are combined by CDR3 protein, so each entry shows the most common genes and DNA. The V and J calls come from TCRdb's annotation, not from the publication. The sample profile shows some 170,000 distinct CDR3 sequences; 85% to 95% of them were found once. Approximately 0.1% of the sample is taken by the ten largest.

The data were taken from a study of CD8 T cells in Susac syndrome (dated by TCRdb to 2018 to 2020). Concerning the study at large: Whether CD8+ T cell activation and differentiation in Susac syndrome was antigen driven was tested using repertoire sequencing. Results the study describes overall, beyond this receptor: The number of individuals in the TCR sequencing and HLA analysis was acknowledged as relatively small.

The sequence derives from a human donor in good health. This sequence uses TRBV20-1 and TRBJ1-5, and possibly TRBD1, on 5 matching bases. The sample consisted of CD4+ T cells from PBMCs. The CDR3 in this case is CSARGGVPNQPQHF. The DNA is TGCAGTGCTAGAGGAGGGGTTCCTAATCAGCCCCAGCATTTT.